One and the same sample provided the 18 T cell receptor beta chains below, sequenced in a study of T cells in Graves' hyperthyroidism and ophthalmopathy. Amplified TCR beta CDR3 regions derived from RNA transcripts. With the HTBI primer set, the TCR CDR3 went through a first round of RT-PCR. A single record per CDR3 protein comes from TCRdb applying MiXCR to the multiplex PCR reads. Of fewer than 650,000 distinct CDR3 sequences listed, 14% to 15% were seen once; the top ten hold over 3.5%. Sample: blood. These receptors were taken from a woman aged 40-49 years with Graves' ophthalmopathy.

This clonotype was counted at least ten times. This sequence joins TRBV4-3 and TRBJ1-3; D gene uncertain. CDR3 length equals 17 residues. V lost 0 bases and J lost 0, with 12 bases in between. The V gene's germline CDR1 is LGHNA and CDR2 YSLEER. The DNA for the CDR3 is TGCGCCAGCAGCCAAGATATCCAGGCCCTCTCTGGAAACACCATATATTTT. The encoded protein is CASSQDIQALSGNTIYF.

There are many counts of this clonotype. The chain joins TRBV12-3 or TRBV12-4 to TRBJ1-2; TRBD1 might be the D (5 bases). There are 13 residues in the CDR3. The V end was cut by 2 bases, the J end by 8 bases, with 12 bases between. This CDR3 is CASSLSGSRGYTF. DNA of the CDR3: TGTGCCAGCAGTTTATCAGGGTCCAGAGGCTACACCTTC.

Many counts were recorded for this clonotype. The chain links TRBV14 to TRBJ2-5; 10 nucleotides match TRBD2. The V segment lost 1 base and the J segment 0 bases; nucleotides outside the gene matches: 8. Germline values: CDR1 SGHDN, CDR2 FVKESK. CDR3 length: 18 residues. The CDR3 loop reads CASSQGFRTSGNQETQYF. The CDR3 nucleotides read TGTGCCAGCAGCCAAGGTTTCAGGACTAGCGGCAACCAAGAGACCCAGTACTTC.

The chain employs TRBV12-5 and TRBJ2-7; D uncertain. The V gene's germline CDR1 is LGHNT and CDR2 FRNRAP. Trimming cost V 7 bases and J 3 bases, with 13 bases left between them. There are 13 residues in the CDR3. CDR3 sequence reads: CASALTGIYEQYF. The CDR3 region has the DNA TGTGCTAGTGCCCTCACGGGCATCTACGAGCAGTACTTC. Using reference TRBV12-5 and TRBJ2-7 for the parts outside the CDR3, the full variable domain is DARVTQTPRHKVTEMGQEVTMRCQPILGHNTVFWYRQTMMQGLELLAYFRNRAPLDDSGMPKDRFSAEMPDATLATLKIQPSEPRDSAVYFCASALTGIYEQYFGPGTRLTVT.

At least ten counts were recorded for this clonotype. This rearrangement joins TRBV6-2 or TRBV6-3 to TRBJ1-5; D remains unclear. CDR3 size: 19 residues. V was shortened by 0 bases and J by 0 bases, with 18 bases between the two germline ends. From germline, CDR1 is MNHEY and CDR2 SVGEGT. The CDR3 DNA sequence: TGTGCCAGCAGTTACTCGTTAACCCGAGGCGGAAATAGCAATCAGCCCCAGCATTTT. Its protein product is CASSYSLTRGGNSNQPQHF.

This clonotype was seen at least ten times. This sequence joins TRBV25-1 and TRBJ2-6; D could derive from TRBD1 or TRBD2 (5 bases each). The CDR3 covers 18 residues. V lost 3 bases to trimming and J lost 2 bases, with 17 bases between them. Germline CDR1 reads MGHDK; CDR2 reads SYGVNS. The CDR3 sequence: CASSDTHPGAAGANVLTF. The CDR3 nucleotides read TGTGCCAGCAGTGACACCCACCCCGGGGCAGCTGGGGCCAACGTCCTGACTTTC. The whole variable domain, remainder taken from reference TRBV25-1 and TRBJ2-6, is EADIYQTPRYLVIGTGKKITLECSQTMGHDKMYWYQQDPGMELHLIHYSYGVNSTEKGDLSSESTVSRIRTEHFPLTLESARPSHTSQYLCASSDTHPGAAGANVLTFGAGSRLTVL.

There are a few counts of this clonotype. DNA for the CDR3: TGTGCCATCAGGGAAACCGGGGGACGGGTATACTTC. It translates to CAIRETGGRVYF. The V call is TRBV10-3, the J call TRBJ2-7; tentatively, D is TRBD2 (6 bases). Trimming left V 6 bases short and J 13 bases short, with 19 bases between. Germline CDR1 is ENHRY and CDR2 is SYGVKD. There are 12 residues in the CDR3.

V is TRBV11-1 and J is TRBJ2-7; no firm D call. V lost 1 base and J lost 7, with 11 bases in between. Germline V gene sequence: CDR1 SGHAT, CDR2 FQDESV (reference sequence). This CDR3 region has 13 residues. The CDR3 nucleotides read TGTGCCAGCAGCTTAGATGACCCAATGGAGCAGTACTTC. It encodes CASSLDDPMEQYF.

This clonotype was picked up many times. The rearrangement links TRBV6-5 to TRBJ2-5; TRBD2 aligns across 8 bases. Germline V lookup: CDR1 MNHEY, CDR2 SVGAGI. This CDR3 has 14 residues. The junction had 8 bases not matched to a gene; V was cut back by 6 bases and J by 5 bases. CDR3 nucleotide sequence: TGTGCCAGCAGATACCGGGAGGGCCAGGAGACCCAGTACTTC. Its translation: CASRYREGQETQYF.

This clonotype has at least ten counts. The CDR3 coding sequence is TGTGCCAGCAACCACCCGAGCTCCTACAATGAGCAGTTCTTC. Encoded protein: CASNHPSSYNEQFF. The chain uses TRBV6-1 and TRBJ2-1; D call uncertain. Germline V gives CDR1 MNHNS, CDR2 SASEGT. This CDR3 region has 14 residues. The V end lost 7 bases, the J end lost 0 bases, and 10 bases lay between the germline ends.

This clonotype was counted ten times or more. The chain links TRBV20-1 to TRBJ1-2; D possibly corresponds to TRBD1 (5 bases). Germline V gene lookup returns CDR1 DFQATT and CDR2 SNEGSKA (reference sequence). Trimming removed 6 bases at V and 4 bases at J, with 12 bases between. The CDR3 length is 12 residues. The CDR3 spells CSAPGTLYGYTF. CDR3 bases: TGCAGTGCCCCCGGGACGCTCTATGGCTACACCTTC.

Ten or more counts support this clonotype. The rearrangement joins TRBV19 to TRBJ2-7, with D possibly being TRBD1 (6 bases). The CDR3 loop spans 14 amino acids. V shed 4 bases and J shed 5 bases, with 15 bases lying between them. Germline V gene data show CDR1 as LNHDA and CDR2 as SQIVND (reference sequence). The CDR3 DNA reads as TGTGCCAGTAGTAACCCGGGACAATACAACGAGCAGTACTTC. This gives the protein CASSNPGQYNEQYF.

The chain recombines TRBV12-3 or TRBV12-4 with TRBJ2-6; 9 bases match TRBD1. V shed 6 bases and J 2 bases; nucleotides not matched to a gene: 11. The CDR3 spans 18 residues. Written as DNA, the CDR3 is TGTGCCAGCAGCTCCGGGACAGGGAAAGGGGCTGGGGCCAACGTCCTGACTTTC. Encoded protein: CASSSGTGKGAGANVLTF.

On this clonotype: A much larger clone differs from this one at a single base, so this may be a read error. The V call is TRBV28, the J call TRBJ2-5, with 8 bases fitting TRBD2. This CDR3 is built from 14 residues. Germline CDR1 is MDHEN and CDR2 is SYDVKM. CDR3 sequence (DNA): TGTGCCAGCAGAGGCGGGGGGTCTTTAAAGACCCAGTGCTTC. The encoded protein is CASRGGGSLKTQCF.

This clonotype was seen at least ten times. The rearrangement links TRBV27 to TRBJ1-5; D gene uncertain. V was shortened by 2 bases and J by 0 bases, with 8 bases between the two germline ends. The CDR3 length is 15 residues. CDR1 is MNHEY and CDR2 is SMNVEV in the germline V gene (reference sequence). Here the CDR3 reads CASSLGPYSNQPQHF. The CDR3 nucleotides are TGTGCCAGCAGTTTAGGGCCATATAGCAATCAGCCCCAGCATTTT.

Ten or more counts support this clonotype. The chain recombines TRBV12-3 or TRBV12-4 with TRBJ2-5, with unresolved D. This CDR3 has 16 amino acids. The germline V and J ends were trimmed by 5 bases and 0 bases, with 16 bases remaining between them. CDR3 coding DNA: TGTGCCAGCAGTCCAGTTTACGGGCCAGACCAAGAGACCCAGTACTTC. This encodes CASSPVYGPDQETQYF.

This clonotype was detected many times. The rearrangement uses TRBV12-3 or TRBV12-4 and TRBJ1-2, with 11 bases aligning to TRBD1. J lost 6 bases, V lost 5 bases, and 8 bases had no gene match. CDR3 length equals 15 residues. The CDR3 sequence: CASSQSGQGADGYTF. The CDR3, as DNA: TGTGCCAGCAGTCAATCTGGACAGGGGGCAGATGGCTACACCTTC.

This clonotype was seen many times. The rearrangement uses TRBV11-2 and TRBJ1-5; TRBD1 aligns across 7 bases. J lost 5 bases, V lost 3 bases, and 4 bases had no gene match. Per the germline V gene, CDR1 is SGHAT and CDR2 is FQNNGV. The CDR3 is 14 amino acids. The CDR3 here is CASSFQGVDQPQHF. The CDR3 DNA reads as TGTGCCAGCAGCTTTCAGGGGGTAGATCAGCCCCAGCATTTT.